These 7 T cell receptor beta chains were sequenced from one sample in a study of control samples from healthy donors and cancer patients. Using immunoSEQ multiplex PCR, the repertoire was profiled, and TCRdb retains in-frame clones only, with some absent. The sample carries some 140,000 clones, roughly nine tenths recorded once. Sequences were obtained from PBMCs. Receptors originate from a man in his fifties or sixties with head and neck cancer.

The chain has TRBV15 and TRBJ2-5; 15 nucleotides match TRBD2. V was pared by 3 bases and J by 5 bases, with 4 bases of the junction left unmatched. Germline V gene data show CDR1 as LNHNV and CDR2 as YYDKDF (reference sequence). This CDR3 has 16 residues. The CDR3 here is CATSSPGLAGGETQYF. The CDR3 region has the DNA TGTGCCACCAGCAGCCCCGGACTAGCGGGAGGGGAGACCCAGTACTTC.

The chain links TRBV18 to TRBJ2-6; 9 positions agree with TRBD1. Unmatched junction bases numbered 15, after V lost 2 bases and J lost 1 base. The CDR3 spans 21 residues. Germline values: CDR1 KGHSH, CDR2 LQKENI. In DNA, the CDR3 is TGTGCCAGCTCACCAGTTGTGCTAAGCGGGACAGGGCGGTCTGGGGCCAACGTCCTGACTTTC. Translation: CASSPVVLSGTGRSGANVLTF. Full variable domain (outside the CDR3, taken from reference TRBV18 and TRBJ2-6): NAGVMQNPRHLVRRRGQEARLRCSPMKGHSHVYWYRQLPEEGLKFMVYLQKENIIDESGMPKERFSAEFPKEGPSILRIQQVVRGDSAAYFCASSPVVLSGTGRSGANVLTFGAGSRLTVL.

The chain is built from TRBV6-5 and TRBJ2-7, with 7 bases fitting TRBD1. Germline CDR1 reads MNHEY; CDR2 reads SVGAGI. V dropped 7 bases and J dropped 2; count of bases not matched to a gene: 5. This CDR3 spans 13 amino acids. DNA of the CDR3: TGTGCCAGCATGAGACAGGGTGCCTACGAGCAGTACTTC. It specifies CASMRQGAYEQYF.

This chain joins TRBV5-1 and TRBJ2-7; 9 bases map to TRBD1. CDR1 and CDR2 from the germline V gene are SGHRS and YFSETQ. The ends lost 0 bases at V and 5 bases at J; junction bases unmatched: 3. This CDR3 has 14 residues. The CDR3 DNA reads TGCGCCAGCAGCTTGGGGGACAGGGATGACGAGCAGTACTTC. Its protein product is CASSLGDRDDEQYF.

The chain links TRBV7-6 to TRBJ1-1, with D hard to call. V was pared by 4 bases and J by 1 base, with 7 bases between. Germline CDR1 is SGHVS and CDR2 is FNYEAQ. The CDR3 runs to 13 residues. CDR3 loop: CASSSLGNTEAFF. The CDR3 DNA follows: TGTGCCAGCAGCTCCCTTGGGAACACTGAAGCTTTCTTT.

In its sample, this clone was seen once. V gene TRBV5-6 combines with J gene TRBJ1-1; D uncertain. With 8 bases removed from V and 1 base from J, the gap between germline ends came to 9 bases. Per the germline V gene, CDR1 is SGHDT and CDR2 is YYEEEE. The CDR3 is 12 residues long. The CDR3 DNA follows: TGTGCCAGTCAAGGCCAGAACACTGAAGCTTTCTTT. Protein product: CASQGQNTEAFF.

The V and J genes are TRBV27 and TRBJ1-2; 7 nucleotides align to TRBD1. The length of the CDR3 is 14 residues. After removal of 4 bases from V and 6 bases from J, the junction contained 8 bases not matched to a gene. From germline, CDR1 is MNHEY and CDR2 SMNVEV (reference sequence). Here the CDR3 reads CASSSLTGADGYTF. The CDR3 DNA follows: TGTGCCAGCAGTTCATTAACAGGGGCGGATGGCTACACCTTC.